This TCR beta chain emerged from a study of CD8+ T cells in alopecia areata. Extracted RNA was reverse transcribed into cDNA, the sequencing template. Data came from immunoSEQ multiplex PCR; TCRdb stores just in-frame clones and leaves some out. The sample includes 150,000 or so clones, 67% of them seen just once. Lesional scalp tissue (obtained by punch biopsy) and peripheral blood were collected from alopecia areata patients. Trimming removed 4 bases at V and 5 bases at J, with 20 bases between. The germline V gene encodes CDR1 LNHDA and CDR2 SQIVND (reference sequence). CDR3 length: 16 residues. The specimen was CD8+ T cells sorted from blood, collected at week 0. This clonotype was obtained from a human donor with alopecia areata. The chain recombines TRBV19 with TRBJ2-5, with a tentative D call TRBD2 (6 bases). The CDR3 loop is CASSKGCHARGETQYF. In DNA, the CDR3 is TGTGCCAGTAGTAAGGGTTGCCACGCACGGGGGGAGACCCAGTACTTC.